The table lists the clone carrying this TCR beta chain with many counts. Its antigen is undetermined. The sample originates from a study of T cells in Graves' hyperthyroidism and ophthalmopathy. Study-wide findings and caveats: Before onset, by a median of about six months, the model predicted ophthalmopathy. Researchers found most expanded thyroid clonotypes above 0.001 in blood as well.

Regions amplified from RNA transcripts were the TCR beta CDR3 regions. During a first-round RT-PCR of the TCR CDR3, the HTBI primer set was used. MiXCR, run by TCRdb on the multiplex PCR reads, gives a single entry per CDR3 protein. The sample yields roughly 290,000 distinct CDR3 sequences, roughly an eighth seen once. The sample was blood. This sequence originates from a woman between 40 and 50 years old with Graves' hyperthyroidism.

The CDR3 DNA reads as TGTGCCAGCAGTGAACAGCTCACTGAAGCTTTCTTT. Residues: CASSEQLTEAFF. V and J are TRBV2 and TRBJ1-1; no firm D call. This CDR3 is built from 12 residues. V shed 2 bases and J shed 4 bases, with 5 bases lying between them. In germline, CDR1 is SNHLY, CDR2 FYNNEI.